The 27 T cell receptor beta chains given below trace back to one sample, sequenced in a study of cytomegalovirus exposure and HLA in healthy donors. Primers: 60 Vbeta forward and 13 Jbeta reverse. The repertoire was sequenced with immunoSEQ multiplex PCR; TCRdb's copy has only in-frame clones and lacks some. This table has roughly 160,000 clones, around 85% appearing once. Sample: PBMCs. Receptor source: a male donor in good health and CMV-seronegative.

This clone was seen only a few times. CDR3 region: CASKEIQGVSGNTIYF. CDR3 DNA: TGTGCCAGCAAGGAAATCCAGGGCGTCTCTGGAAACACCATATATTTT. The chain combines TRBV2 with TRBJ1-3; possible D gene TRBD1, 5 bases. CDR3 length: 16 residues. The V and J ends lost 7 bases and 0 bases respectively, with 16 bases between them. Looked up from germline, CDR1 is SNHLY and CDR2 is FYNNEI.

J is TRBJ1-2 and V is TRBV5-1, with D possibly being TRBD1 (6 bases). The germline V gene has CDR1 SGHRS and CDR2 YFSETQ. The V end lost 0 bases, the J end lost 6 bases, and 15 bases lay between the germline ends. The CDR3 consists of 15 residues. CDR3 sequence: CASSLARAGEHGYTF. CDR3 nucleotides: TGCGCCAGCAGCTTGGCCCGGGCAGGGGAGCATGGCTACACCTTC. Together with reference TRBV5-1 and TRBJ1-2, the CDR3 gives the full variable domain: KAGVTQTPRYLIKTRGQQVTLSCSPISGHRSVSWYQQTPGQGLQFLFEYFSETQRNKGNFPGRFSGRQFSNSRSEMNVSTLELGDSALYLCASSLARAGEHGYTFGSGTRLTVV.

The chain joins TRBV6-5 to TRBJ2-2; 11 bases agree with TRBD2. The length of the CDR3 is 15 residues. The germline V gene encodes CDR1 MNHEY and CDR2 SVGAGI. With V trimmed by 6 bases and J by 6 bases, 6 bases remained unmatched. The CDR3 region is CASRATSGGSGELFF. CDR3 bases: TGTGCCAGCAGGGCTACTAGCGGGGGCTCCGGGGAGCTGTTTTTT.

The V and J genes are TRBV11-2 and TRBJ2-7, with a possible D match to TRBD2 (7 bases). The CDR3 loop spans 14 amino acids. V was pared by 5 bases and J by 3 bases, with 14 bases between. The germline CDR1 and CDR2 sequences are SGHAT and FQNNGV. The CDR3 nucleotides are TGTGCCAGCAGCCTGGAGGGGGGGGTCTACGAGCAGTACTTC. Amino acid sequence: CASSLEGGVYEQYF.

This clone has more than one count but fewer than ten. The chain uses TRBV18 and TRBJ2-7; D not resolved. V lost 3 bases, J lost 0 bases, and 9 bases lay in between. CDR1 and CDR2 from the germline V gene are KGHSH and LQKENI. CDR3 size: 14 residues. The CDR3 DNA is TGTGCCAGCTCACCTATGGAGAGCTCCTACGAGCAGTACTTC. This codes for CASSPMESSYEQYF.

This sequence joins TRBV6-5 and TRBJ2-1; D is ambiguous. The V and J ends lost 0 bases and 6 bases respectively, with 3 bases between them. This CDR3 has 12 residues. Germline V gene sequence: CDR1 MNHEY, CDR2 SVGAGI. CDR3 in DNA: TGTGCCAGCAGTTACTCCGGCAATGAGCAGTTCTTC. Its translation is CASSYSGNEQFF.

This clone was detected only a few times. CDR3 region: CASSPRVQETQYF. The CDR3 DNA reads as TGTGCCAGCAGCCCCCGAGTCCAAGAGACCCAGTACTTC. The V and J genes are TRBV9 and TRBJ2-5; unclear D gene. The CDR3 consists of 13 residues. V gave up 4 bases and J gave up 1 base, with 8 bases separating them. The germline V gene has CDR1 SGDLS and CDR2 YYNGEE.

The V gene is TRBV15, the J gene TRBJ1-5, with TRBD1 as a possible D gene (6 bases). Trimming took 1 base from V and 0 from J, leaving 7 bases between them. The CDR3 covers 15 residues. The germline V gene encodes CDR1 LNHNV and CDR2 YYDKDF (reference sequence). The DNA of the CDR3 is TGTGCCACCAGCAGAGGAGGGGGTAGCAATCAGCCCCAGCATTTT. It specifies CATSRGGGSNQPQHF. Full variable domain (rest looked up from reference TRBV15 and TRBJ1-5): DAMVIQNPRYQVTQFGKPVTLSCSQTLNHNVMYWYQQKSSQAPKLLFHYYDKDFNNEADTPDNFQSRRPNTSFCFLDIRSPGLGDTAMYLCATSRGGGSNQPQHFGDGTRLSIL.

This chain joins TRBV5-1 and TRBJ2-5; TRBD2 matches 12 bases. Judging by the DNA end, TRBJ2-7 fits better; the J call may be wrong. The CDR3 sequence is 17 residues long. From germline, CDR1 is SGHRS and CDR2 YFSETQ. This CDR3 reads CASSQGLAGAFSYEQYF. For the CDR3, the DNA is TGCGCCAGCAGCCAGGGACTAGCGGGCGCCTTCTCCTACGAGCAGTACTTC.

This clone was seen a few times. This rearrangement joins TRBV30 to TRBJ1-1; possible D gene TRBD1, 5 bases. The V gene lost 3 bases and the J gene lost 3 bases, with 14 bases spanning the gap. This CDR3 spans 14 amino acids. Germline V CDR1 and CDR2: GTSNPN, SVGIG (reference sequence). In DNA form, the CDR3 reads TGTGCCTGGAGCCGGGGGGGTGGCGACACTGAAGCTTTCTTT. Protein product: CAWSRGGGDTEAFF.

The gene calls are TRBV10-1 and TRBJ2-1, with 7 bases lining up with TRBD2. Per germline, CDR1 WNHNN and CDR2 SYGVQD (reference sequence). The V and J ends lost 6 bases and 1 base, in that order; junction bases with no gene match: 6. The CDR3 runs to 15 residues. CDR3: CASSPTSASYNEQFF. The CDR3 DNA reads TGCGCCAGCAGCCCTACTAGCGCGTCCTACAATGAGCAGTTCTTC.

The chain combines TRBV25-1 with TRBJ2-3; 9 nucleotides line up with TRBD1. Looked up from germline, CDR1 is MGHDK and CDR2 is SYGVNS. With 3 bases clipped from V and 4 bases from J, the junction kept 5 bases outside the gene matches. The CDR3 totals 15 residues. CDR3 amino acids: CASSEPDRGPDTQYF. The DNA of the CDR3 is TGTGCCAGCAGTGAGCCGGACAGGGGCCCAGATACGCAGTATTTT.

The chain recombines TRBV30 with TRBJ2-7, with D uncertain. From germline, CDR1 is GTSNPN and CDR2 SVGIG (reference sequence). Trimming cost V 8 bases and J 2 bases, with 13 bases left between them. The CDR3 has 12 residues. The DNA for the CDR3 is TGTGCCCTCCGAGGAAGGCCCTACGAGCAGTACTTC. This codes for CALRGRPYEQYF.

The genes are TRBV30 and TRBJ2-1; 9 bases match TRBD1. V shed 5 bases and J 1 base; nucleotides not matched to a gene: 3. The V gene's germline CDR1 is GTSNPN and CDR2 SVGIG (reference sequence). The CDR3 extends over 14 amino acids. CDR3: CAWYDRGSYNEQFF. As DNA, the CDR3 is TGTGCCTGGTATGACAGGGGGTCCTACAATGAGCAGTTCTTC.

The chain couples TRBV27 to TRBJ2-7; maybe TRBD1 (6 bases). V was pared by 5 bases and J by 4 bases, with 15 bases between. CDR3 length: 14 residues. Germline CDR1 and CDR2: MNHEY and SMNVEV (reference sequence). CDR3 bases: TGTGCCAGCAGTCTAAGGGACAACTTGTACGAGCAGTACTTC. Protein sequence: CASSLRDNLYEQYF.

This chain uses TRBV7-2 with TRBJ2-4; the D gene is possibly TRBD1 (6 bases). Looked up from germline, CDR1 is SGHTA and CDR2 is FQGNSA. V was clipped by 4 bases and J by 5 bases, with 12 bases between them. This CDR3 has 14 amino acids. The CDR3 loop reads CASSSWDNQNIQYF. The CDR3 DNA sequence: TGTGCCAGCAGCTCCTGGGACAACCAAAACATTCAGTACTTC. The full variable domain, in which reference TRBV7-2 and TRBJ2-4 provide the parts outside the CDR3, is GAGVSQSPSNKVTEKGKDVELRCDPISGHTALYWYRQSLGQGLEFLIYFQGNSAPDKSGLPSDRFSAERTGGSVSTLTIQRTQQEDSAVYLCASSSWDNQNIQYFGAGTRLSVL.

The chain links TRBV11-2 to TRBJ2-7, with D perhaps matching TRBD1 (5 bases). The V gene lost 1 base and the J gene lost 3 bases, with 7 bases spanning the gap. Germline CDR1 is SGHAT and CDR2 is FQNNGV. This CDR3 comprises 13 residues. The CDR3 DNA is TGTGCCAGCAGCTTAGGCAGGGACTACGAGCAGTACTTC. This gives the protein CASSLGRDYEQYF.

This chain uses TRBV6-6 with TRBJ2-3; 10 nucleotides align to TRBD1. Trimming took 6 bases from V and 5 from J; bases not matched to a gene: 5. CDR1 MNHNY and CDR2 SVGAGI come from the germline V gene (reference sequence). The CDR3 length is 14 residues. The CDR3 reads CASSPGQGVDTQYF. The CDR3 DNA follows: TGTGCCAGCAGCCCCGGACAGGGGGTAGATACGCAGTATTTT.

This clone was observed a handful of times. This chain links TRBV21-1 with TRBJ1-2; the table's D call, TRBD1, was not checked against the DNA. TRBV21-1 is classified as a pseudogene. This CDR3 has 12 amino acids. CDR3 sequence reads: CARSVQAEGYTF. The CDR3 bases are TGTGCCCGATCGGTTCAGGCCGAGGGCTACACCTTC.

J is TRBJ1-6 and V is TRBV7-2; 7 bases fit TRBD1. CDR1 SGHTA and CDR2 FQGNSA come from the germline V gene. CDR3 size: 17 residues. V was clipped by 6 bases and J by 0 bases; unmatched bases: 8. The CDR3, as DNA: TGTGCCAGCAGGCCGCAGGCAGGGGGCTCCTATAATTCACCCCTCCACTTT. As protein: CASRPQAGGSYNSPLHF.

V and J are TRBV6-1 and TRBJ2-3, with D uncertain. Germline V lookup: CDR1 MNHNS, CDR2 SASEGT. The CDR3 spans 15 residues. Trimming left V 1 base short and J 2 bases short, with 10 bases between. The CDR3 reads CASSEGNSNTDTQYF. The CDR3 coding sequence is TGTGCCAGCAGTGAAGGTAACAGCAACACAGATACGCAGTATTTT.

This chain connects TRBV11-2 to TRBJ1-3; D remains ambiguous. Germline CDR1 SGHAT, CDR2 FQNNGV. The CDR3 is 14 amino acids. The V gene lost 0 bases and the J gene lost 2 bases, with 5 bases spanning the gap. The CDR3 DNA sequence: TGTGCCAGCAGCTTAGATCGCGCTGGAAACACCATATATTTT. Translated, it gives CASSLDRAGNTIYF.

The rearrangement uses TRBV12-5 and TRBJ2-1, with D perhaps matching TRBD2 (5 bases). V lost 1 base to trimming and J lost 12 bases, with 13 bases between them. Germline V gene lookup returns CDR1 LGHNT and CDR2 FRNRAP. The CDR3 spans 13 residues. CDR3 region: CASGLAMGVLQFF. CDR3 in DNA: TGTGCTAGTGGTTTGGCAATGGGAGTTTTGCAGTTCTTC.

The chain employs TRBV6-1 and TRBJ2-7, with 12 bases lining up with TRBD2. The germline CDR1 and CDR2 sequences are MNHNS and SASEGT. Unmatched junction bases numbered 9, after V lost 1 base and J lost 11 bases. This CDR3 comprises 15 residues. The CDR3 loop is CASSEEPSGGVPEYF. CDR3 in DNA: TGTGCCAGCAGTGAAGAGCCTAGCGGGGGGGTCCCGGAGTACTTC.

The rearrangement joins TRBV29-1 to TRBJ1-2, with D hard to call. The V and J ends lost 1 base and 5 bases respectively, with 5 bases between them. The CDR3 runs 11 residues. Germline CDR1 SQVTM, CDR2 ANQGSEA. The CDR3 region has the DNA TGCAGCGTTGAAGTGAGATATGGCTACACCTTC. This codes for CSVEVRYGYTF.

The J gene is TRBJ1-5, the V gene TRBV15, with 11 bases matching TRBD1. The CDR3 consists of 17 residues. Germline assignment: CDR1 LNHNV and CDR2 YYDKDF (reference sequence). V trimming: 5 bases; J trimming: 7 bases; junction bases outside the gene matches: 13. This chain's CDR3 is CATSYDLSGQGGQPQHF. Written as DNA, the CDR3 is TGTGCCACCAGCTACGATCTATCGGGACAGGGGGGGCAGCCCCAGCATTTT.

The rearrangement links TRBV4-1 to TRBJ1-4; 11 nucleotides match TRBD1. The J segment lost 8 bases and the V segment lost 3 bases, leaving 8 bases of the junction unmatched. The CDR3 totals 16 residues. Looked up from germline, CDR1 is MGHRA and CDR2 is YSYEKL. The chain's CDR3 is CASSQGGTGGWEKLFF. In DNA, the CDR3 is TGCGCCAGCAGCCAGGGTGGGACAGGGGGTTGGGAAAAACTGTTTTTT.